The 12 T cell receptor beta chains listed next were all sequenced from one sample in a study of identical twins (TCRdb year 2016). Library prep was done by 5' RACE. The reads were generated on an Illumina HiSeq 2000. TCRdb applied fastp at Q25 and MiXCR to the public reads, then kept only in-frame beta chains. Rows are unified per CDR3 protein, each entry keeping the most common DNA and genes. The sample contains fewer than 900,000 distinct CDR3 sequences, around 20% of them found a single time. Around 4.5% of the sample is held by the ten biggest clonotypes. These same records also appear under a second study, on T cells expressing NK-cell markers.

The specimen was PBMCs. These receptors came from a young woman in good health.

The rearrangement uses TRBV6-6 and TRBJ1-5, with D unresolved. This CDR3 is built from 13 residues. Germline V gene sequence: CDR1 MNHNY, CDR2 SVGAGI (reference sequence). V dropped 8 bases and J dropped 3 bases, with 11 bases sitting between them. The CDR3, as DNA: TGTGCCAGCCTTCCGCACTCCAATCAGCCCCAGCATTTT. It translates to CASLPHSNQPQHF.

In its sample, this clonotype was seen many times. The chain links TRBV19 to TRBJ2-5; TRBD2 agrees at 7 bases. The CDR3 loop spans 14 amino acids. The V and J ends lost 4 bases and 2 bases, in that order; junction bases with no gene match: 4. The germline V gene encodes CDR1 LNHDA and CDR2 SQIVND (reference sequence). The DNA for the CDR3 is TGTGCCAGTAGTACGTCGCGGGGGCAAGAGACCCAGTACTTC. It yields the protein CASSTSRGQETQYF.

This clonotype has just a few counts. This chain connects TRBV6-2 or TRBV6-3 to TRBJ2-7; TRBD2 is a possible D gene (6 bases). The CDR3 totals 16 residues. Per the germline V gene, CDR1 is MNHEY and CDR2 is SVGEGT. The V gene lost 0 bases and the J gene lost 2 bases, with 14 bases spanning the gap. The CDR3 sequence is CASSYSSLGGTYEQYF. CDR3 nucleotides: TGTGCCAGCAGTTACTCGAGCTTAGGCGGGACCTACGAGCAGTACTTC.

This clonotype was seen more than once but under ten times. The rearrangement links TRBV12-3 or TRBV12-4 to TRBJ1-6; D gene ambiguous. V dropped 7 bases and J dropped 7 bases, with 14 bases sitting between them. The CDR3 length is 14 residues. The chain's CDR3 is CASTSRVGNSPLHF. The CDR3 DNA follows: TGTGCCAGCACCTCCCGGGTGGGGAATTCACCCCTCCACTTT.

The J gene is TRBJ2-7, the V gene TRBV4-3; 10 bases fit TRBD2. Germline V CDR1 and CDR2: LGHNA, YSLEER. The CDR3 spans 18 residues. V lost 1 base, J lost 6 bases, and 15 bases stayed unmatched. The CDR3 here is CASSQVVGKASGGREQYF. DNA of the CDR3: TGCGCCAGCAGCCAAGTGGTGGGGAAGGCTAGCGGGGGCCGCGAGCAGTACTTC.

This clonotype was seen more than once but under ten times. V is TRBV7-2 and J is TRBJ2-5; TRBD1 matches at 10 bases. CDR3 length equals 15 residues. CDR1 and CDR2 from the germline V gene are SGHTA and FQGNSA. The J segment lost 4 bases and the V segment lost 5 bases, leaving 7 bases of the junction unmatched. The CDR3 DNA is TGTGCCAGCAGCGAAACCCGGGACAGGGGAGAGACCCAGTACTTC. Protein sequence: CASSETRDRGETQYF.

This clonotype has just a few counts. The chain carries TRBV9 and TRBJ1-1; the match to TRBD1 covers 8 bases. V dropped 2 bases and J dropped 0; count of bases not matched to a gene: 6. The CDR3 has 16 amino acids. Germline loops: CDR1 SGDLS, CDR2 YYNGEE. The CDR3 DNA is TGTGCCAGCAGCGTGGCGACAGGGGCCATGAACACTGAAGCTTTCTTT. Translation gives CASSVATGAMNTEAFF.

This chain links TRBV5-1 with TRBJ2-3; TRBD2 aligns across 9 bases. The CDR3 consists of 16 residues. Losses at the gene ends were 3 bases for V and 2 bases for J; bases not matched to a gene: 7. Germline CDR1 reads SGHRS; CDR2 reads YFSETQ. CDR3 coding DNA: TGCGCCAGCAGCTACGGTATAGCGGGGGACACAGATACGCAGTATTTT. This translates into CASSYGIAGDTDTQYF.

This clonotype appeared a few times. V usage is TRBV29-1 and J usage is TRBJ2-3; weak D call: TRBD1 (6 bases). CDR3 length: 14 amino acids. V was trimmed by 7 bases and J by 2 bases, leaving 16 bases between them. Looked up from germline, CDR1 is SQVTM and CDR2 is ANQGSEA. CDR3: CSGRGIEATDTQYF. CDR3 DNA sequence: TGCAGCGGCAGGGGCATCGAGGCCACAGATACGCAGTATTTT.

This chain connects TRBV20-1 to TRBJ2-5; TRBD2 aligns across 7 bases. The V gene's germline CDR1 is DFQATT and CDR2 SNEGSKA (reference sequence). This CDR3 has 15 residues. Trimming removed 0 bases from V and 4 bases from J; junction bases left unmatched: 8. CDR3 bases: TGCAGTGCTAGAGAACAGGCGGGAGCAGGAGAGACCCAGTACTTC. Its translation is CSAREQAGAGETQYF.

In its sample, this clonotype was seen many times. The chain uses TRBV27 and TRBJ2-5, with 7 bases aligning to TRBD1. The germline V gene has CDR1 MNHEY and CDR2 SMNVEV (reference sequence). The CDR3 is 16 residues long. Trimming took 7 bases from V and 1 from J; bases not matched to a gene: 12. DNA of the CDR3: TGTGCCAGCATCAACGACAGGGAAAGGGTCCAAGAGACCCAGTACTTC. Translation: CASINDRERVQETQYF.

V is TRBV7-9 and J is TRBJ2-7; the D is unclear. The CDR3 has 14 amino acids. V was shortened by 2 bases and J by 7 bases, with 15 bases between the two germline ends. Germline V CDR1 and CDR2: SEHNR, FQNEAQ (reference sequence). Here the CDR3 DNA reads TGTGCCAGCAGCTTATTGGTAGCTCCTTGGGAGCAGTACTTC. Its protein is CASSLLVAPWEQYF. Filled out from reference TRBV7-9 and TRBJ2-7, the complete variable domain reads DTGVSQNPRHKITKRGQNVTFRCDPISEHNRLYWYRQTLGQGPEFLTYFQNEAQLEKSRLLSDRFSAERPKGSFSTLEIQRTEQGDSAMYLCASSLLVAPWEQYFGPGTRLTVT.